This T cell receptor (beta chain) was captured in a study of response to subunit inactivated influenza vaccine. Details on this clonotype: Its specificity is not known.

Whole-study findings and limits: Authors proposed each seasonal influenza vaccination draws in few new T cells.

Via MiXCR, TCRdb re-called the RT-PCR reads, giving one row per CDR3 protein. Among 500,000 to 600,000 distinct CDR3 sequences, 10% to 15% were seen once, and the ten largest hold 10% to 15%. The germline gives CDR1 DFQATT, CDR2 SNEGSKA (reference sequence). V lost 5 bases and J lost 2; bases outside the gene matches: 6. The CDR3 runs 15 residues. This clonotype was obtained from a man in his forties or fifties who received an inactivated influenza vaccine. Sequencing used PBMCs from blood, obtained around seven weeks after vaccination. This chain connects TRBV20-1 to TRBJ2-1, with 10 positions matching TRBD2. CDR3 loop: CSAPPTSGAYNEQFF. The DNA of the CDR3 is TGCAGTGCTCCACCAACTAGCGGGGCCTACAATGAGCAGTTCTTC.